The source of this T cell receptor (beta chain) is a study of human T cells and chemical hapten exposure. At the level of the study: DPC at 0.01% went onto the upper back in patch tests, read at 6 days. The study's findings and limits: In the PT1 data, expanded TCR counts showed a positive correlation with patch test score. There was alopecia in the donors, so their immune response may differ from that of healthy people.

This CDR3 has 15 residues. Germline V gene data show CDR1 as SGHTA and CDR2 as FQGNSA. Losses at the gene ends were 9 bases for V and 6 bases for J; bases not matched to a gene: 8. Original processing methods: The number of TCRs in each sample had a median of approximately 99,000 and spanned roughly 23,224 to 700,000. TCRdb reprocessed the RACE reads with MiXCR, giving one entry per CDR3 protein. The V and J calls were determined by TCRdb, not by the authors. The sample lists 80,000 to 100,000 distinct CDR3 sequences; 27% were seen once. Time point denoted: patch test 3, about 24 weeks after DPC sensitization. Stated treatment: therapeutic diphenylcyclopropenone sensitization with weekly scalp DPC. Notes on this clonotype: The antigen is undetermined.

This sequence joins TRBV7-2 and TRBJ2-1, with 13 bases matching TRBD2. The source is a man aged 40-49 years with alopecia areata. Some clones in this sample may be carry-over from other donors' samples. The input for sequencing was whole blood, taken in connection with sensitization to the hapten diphenylcyclopropenone (DPC). The CDR3 reads CASILAGGPCNEQFF. CDR3 in DNA: TGTGCCAGTATACTAGCGGGAGGGCCGTGCAATGAGCAGTTCTTC. Full variable domain (missing parts from reference TRBV7-2 and TRBJ2-1): GAGVSQSPSNKVTEKGKDVELRCDPISGHTALYWYRQSLGQGLEFLIYFQGNSAPDKSGLPSDRFSAERTGGSVSTLTIQRTQQEDSAVYLCASILAGGPCNEQFFGPGTRLTVL.